This entry concerns a single T cell receptor beta chain. Its antigen is as yet unknown. Trimming stripped 0 bases from V and 6 bases from J, with 11 bases between. Germline values: CDR1 GTSNPN, CDR2 SVGIG (reference sequence). The CDR3 runs to 13 residues. This sample is drawn from a study of Ad26.COV2.S vaccination and SARS-CoV-2 variants. Study-wide background: Donor allocation was to the COV1001 Ad26.COV2.S trial arm.

The treatment here: roughly 18 received Ad26.COV2.S at low or high dose, single or two shots; roughly five received placebo; per-sample allocation not given. Sampling took place 63 days after the first vaccine or placebo injection. Study conclusions and caveats: An underestimation of total T cell responses may have resulted from the TCR breadth and depth analyses. It was vaccine recipients, not placebo recipients, who had the higher spike-specific TCR breadth.

TCRdb keeps only in-frame clones here, not all; method: immunoSEQ multiplex PCR. The sample holds about 260,000 clones, approximately 90% seen once. The source of this sequence is a person aged 18 to 65 who received the Ad26.COV2.S COVID-19 vaccine or a placebo. The sequencing here drew on peripheral blood, taken in a trial of Ad26.COV2.S vaccine versus placebo. The chain couples TRBV30 to TRBJ1-1; D unresolved. The DNA for the CDR3 is TGTGCCTGGAGTGTACAGATCCACGCTGAAGCTTTCTTT. It is translated as CAWSVQIHAEAFF.